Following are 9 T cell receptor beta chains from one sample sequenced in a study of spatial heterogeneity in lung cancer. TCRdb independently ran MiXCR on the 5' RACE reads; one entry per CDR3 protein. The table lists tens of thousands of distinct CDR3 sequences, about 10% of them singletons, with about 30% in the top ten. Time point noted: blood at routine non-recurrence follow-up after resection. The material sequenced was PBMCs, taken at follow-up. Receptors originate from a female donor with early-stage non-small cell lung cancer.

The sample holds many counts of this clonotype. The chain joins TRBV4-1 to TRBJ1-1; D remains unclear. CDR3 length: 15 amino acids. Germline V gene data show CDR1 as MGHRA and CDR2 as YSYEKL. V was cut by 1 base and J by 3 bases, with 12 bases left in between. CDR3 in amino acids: CASSQVLAQYTEAFF. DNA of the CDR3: TGCGCCAGCAGCCAAGTTTTGGCCCAGTACACTGAAGCTTTCTTT.

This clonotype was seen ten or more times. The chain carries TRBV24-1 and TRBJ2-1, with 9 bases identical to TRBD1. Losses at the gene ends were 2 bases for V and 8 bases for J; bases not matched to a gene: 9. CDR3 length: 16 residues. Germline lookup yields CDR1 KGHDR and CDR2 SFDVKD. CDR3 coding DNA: TGTGCCACCAGTGATTCGGGACAGGGTGTCCTACATGAGCAGTTCTTC. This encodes CATSDSGQGVLHEQFF.

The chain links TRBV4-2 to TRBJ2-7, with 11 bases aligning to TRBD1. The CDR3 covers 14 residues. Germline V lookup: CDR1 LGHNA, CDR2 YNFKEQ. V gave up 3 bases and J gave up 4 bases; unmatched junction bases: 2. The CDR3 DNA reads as TGTGCCAGCAGCCAGGACAGGGGGCGATACGAGCAGTACTTC. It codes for CASSQDRGRYEQYF.

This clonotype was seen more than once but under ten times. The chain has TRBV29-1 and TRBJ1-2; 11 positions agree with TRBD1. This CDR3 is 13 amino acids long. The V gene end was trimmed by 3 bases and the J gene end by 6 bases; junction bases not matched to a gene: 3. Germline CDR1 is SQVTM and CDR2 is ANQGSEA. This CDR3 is CSVEDRGLNGYTF. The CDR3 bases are TGCAGCGTTGAGGACAGGGGGCTTAATGGCTACACCTTC.

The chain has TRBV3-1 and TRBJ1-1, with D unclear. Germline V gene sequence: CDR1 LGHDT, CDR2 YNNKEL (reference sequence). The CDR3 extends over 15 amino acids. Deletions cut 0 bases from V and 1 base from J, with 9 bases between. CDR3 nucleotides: TGTGCCAGCAGCCAAGATGAAGGGTGGAACACTGAAGCTTTCTTT. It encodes CASSQDEGWNTEAFF. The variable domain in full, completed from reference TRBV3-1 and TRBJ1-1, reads DTAVSQTPKYLVTQMGNDKSIKCEQNLGHDTMYWYKQDSKKFLKIMFSYNNKELIINETVPNRFSPKSPDKAHLNLHINSLELGDSAVYFCASSQDEGWNTEAFFGQGTRLTVV.

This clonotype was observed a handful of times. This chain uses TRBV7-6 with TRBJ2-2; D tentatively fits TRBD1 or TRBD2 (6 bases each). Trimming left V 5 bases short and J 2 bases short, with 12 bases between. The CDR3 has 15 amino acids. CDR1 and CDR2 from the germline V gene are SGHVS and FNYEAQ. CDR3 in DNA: TGTGCCAGCAGCCCACGGGGGCCCAACACCGGGGAGCTGTTTTTT. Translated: CASSPRGPNTGELFF. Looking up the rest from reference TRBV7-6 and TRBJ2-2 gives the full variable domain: GAGVSQSPRYKVTKRGQDVALRCDPISGHVSLYWYRQALGQGPEFLTYFNYEAQQDKSGLPNDRFSAERPEGSISTLTIQRTEQRDSAMYRCASSPRGPNTGELFFGEGSRLTVL.

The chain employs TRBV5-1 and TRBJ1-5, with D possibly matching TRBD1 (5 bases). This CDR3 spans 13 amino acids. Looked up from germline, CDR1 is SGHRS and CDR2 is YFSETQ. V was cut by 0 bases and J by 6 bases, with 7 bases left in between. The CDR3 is CASSLDGGQPQHF. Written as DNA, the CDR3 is TGCGCCAGCAGCTTGGATGGGGGTCAGCCCCAGCATTTT. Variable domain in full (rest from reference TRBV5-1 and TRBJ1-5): KAGVTQTPRYLIKTRGQQVTLSCSPISGHRSVSWYQQTPGQGLQFLFEYFSETQRNKGNFPGRFSGRQFSNSRSEMNVSTLELGDSALYLCASSLDGGQPQHFGDGTRLSIL.

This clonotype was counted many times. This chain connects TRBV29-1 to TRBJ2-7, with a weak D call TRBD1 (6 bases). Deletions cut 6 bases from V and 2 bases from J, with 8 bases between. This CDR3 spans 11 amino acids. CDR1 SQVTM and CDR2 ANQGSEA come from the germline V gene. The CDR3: CSVRGTYEQYF. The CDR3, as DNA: TGCAGCGTCAGGGGAACCTACGAGCAGTACTTC.

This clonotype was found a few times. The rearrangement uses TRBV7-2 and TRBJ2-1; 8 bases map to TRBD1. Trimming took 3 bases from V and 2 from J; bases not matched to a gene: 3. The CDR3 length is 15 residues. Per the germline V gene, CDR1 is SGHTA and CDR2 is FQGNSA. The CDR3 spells CASSFGQGAYNEQFF. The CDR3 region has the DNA TGTGCCAGCAGCTTCGGACAGGGAGCCTACAATGAGCAGTTCTTC.